Below are 20 T cell receptor beta chains sequenced from a single sample in a study of OX40 agonist ivuxolimab in advanced cancers. The assay was immunoSEQ multiplex PCR, and TCRdb's table has in-frame clones only and misses some. The sample consists of around 80,000 clones, roughly 92% of them appearing once. Here the sequenced sample was CD4+ or CD8+ T cells sorted from blood, taken in a trial of the OX40 agonist ivuxolimab. The receptors were sampled from an adult with an advanced solid tumor such as melanoma, head and neck, liver or kidney cancer.

Only a few counts were recorded for this clone. This chain uses TRBV11-3 with TRBJ2-5; 10 bases align to TRBD1. The CDR3 is 15 amino acids. V gave up 5 bases and J gave up 5 bases; unmatched junction bases: 8. In germline, CDR1 is SGHNT, CDR2 YENEEA. CDR3 in amino acids: CASSPGQGRRETQYF. The CDR3, as DNA: TGTGCCAGCAGCCCGGGACAGGGGCGGCGGGAGACCCAGTACTTC. The full variable domain, completed using reference TRBV11-3 and TRBJ2-5, is EAGVVQSPRYKIIEKKQPVAFWCNPISGHNTLYWYLQNLGQGPELLIRYENEEAVDDSQLPKDRFSAERLKGVDSTLKIQPAELGDSAVYLCASSPGQGRRETQYFGPGTRLLVL.

This clone has only one observation. The chain has TRBV5-6 and TRBJ2-6, with D perhaps TRBD1 (5 bases). The CDR3 is 16 amino acids. The germline V gene encodes CDR1 SGHDT and CDR2 YYEEEE. V was cut by 2 bases and J by 0 bases, with 9 bases left in between. CDR3 in DNA: TGTGCCAGCAGCTTCCCCAGGGCCTCTGGGGCCAACGTCCTGACTTTC. It encodes CASSFPRASGANVLTF.

The CDR3 nucleotides read TGTGCCAGCAGCTTATTCGTCGGGGGAAGCACTGAAGCTTTCTTT. This sequence encodes CASSLFVGGSTEAFF. The J gene is TRBJ1-1, the V gene TRBV13; D is perhaps TRBD1 (5 bases). Trimming took off 2 bases at V and 4 bases at J, with 14 bases between the two ends. Germline CDR1 and CDR2: PRHDT and FYEKMQ (reference sequence). CDR3 length: 15 residues.

V usage is TRBV5-6 and J usage is TRBJ2-5; 11 nucleotides match TRBD2. Germline V gene lookup returns CDR1 SGHDT and CDR2 YYEEEE. Unmatched junction bases numbered 7, after V lost 6 bases and J lost 0 bases. CDR3 length: 16 amino acids. The CDR3, as DNA: TGTGCCAGCAAGGCTAGCGGGGGGTTTTACCAAGAGACCCAGTACTTC. This sequence encodes CASKASGGFYQETQYF. The full variable domain, completed using reference TRBV5-6 and TRBJ2-5, is DAGVTQSPTHLIKTRGQQVTLRCSPKSGHDTVSWYQQALGQGPQFIFQYYEEEERQRGNFPDRFSGHQFPNYSSELNVNALLLGDSALYLCASKASGGFYQETQYFGPGTRLLVL.

This chain joins TRBV6-5 and TRBJ1-1, with a weak D call TRBD1 (6 bases). V gave up 1 base and J gave up 11 bases, with 14 bases separating them. CDR3 length: 13 residues. The germline CDR1 and CDR2 sequences are MNHEY and SVGAGI. The CDR3 DNA sequence: TGTGCCAGCAGTTACTTCGGGGGCGGGAGTGCTTTCTTT. Translating it yields CASSYFGGGSAFF.

This chain uses TRBV7-2 with TRBJ1-5; no clear D. The CDR3 has 16 amino acids. CDR1 is SGHTA, CDR2 FQGNSA, per germline. The germline V and J ends were trimmed by 2 bases and 3 bases, with 14 bases remaining between them. The CDR3 is CASSLPPGSPNQPQHF. DNA for the CDR3: TGTGCCAGCAGCTTACCCCCAGGCAGCCCCAATCAGCCCCAGCATTTT.

Comment on this clone: Additional DNA sequences in this sample encode the identical CDR3. The J gene is TRBJ1-4, the V gene TRBV5-1; 9 bases agree with TRBD1. In germline, CDR1 is SGHRS, CDR2 YFSETQ. CDR3 length equals 14 residues. Trimming took 2 bases from V and 8 from J; bases not matched to a gene: 4. This chain's CDR3 is CASSLVGQGEKLFF. The CDR3 DNA is TGCGCCAGCAGCTTAGTCGGACAGGGGGAAAAACTGTTTTTT. Supplemented by reference TRBV5-1 and TRBJ1-4, the full variable domain reads KAGVTQTPRYLIKTRGQQVTLSCSPISGHRSVSWYQQTPGQGLQFLFEYFSETQRNKGNFPGRFSGRQFSNSRSEMNVSTLELGDSALYLCASSLVGQGEKLFFGSGTQLSVL.

The CDR3 bases are TGTGCCAGTAGTATAGGTCAGGGAGACGAAAAACTGTTTTTT. The encoded protein is CASSIGQGDEKLFF. The V gene is TRBV19, the J gene TRBJ1-4, with D tentatively TRBD1 (5 bases). The germline gives CDR1 LNHDA, CDR2 SQIVND (reference sequence). V was trimmed by 1 base and J by 8 bases, leaving 11 bases between them. The length of the CDR3 is 14 residues.

This CDR3 reads CASSMADTQYF. DNA of the CDR3: TGTGCCAGCAGCATGGCAGATACGCAGTATTTT. V gene TRBV5-4 combines with J gene TRBJ2-3, with D hard to call. CDR1 and CDR2 from the germline V gene are SGHNT and YYREEE (reference sequence). The CDR3 has 11 amino acids. Trimming pared 4 bases from V and 4 bases from J, leaving 4 bases between.

The chain combines TRBV6-5 with TRBJ2-7; D possibly corresponds to TRBD2 (5 bases). The CDR3 has 15 residues. Per germline, CDR1 MNHEY and CDR2 SVGAGI. Between the trimmed V and J ends, which lost 2 bases and 4 bases, there was a span of 15 bases. This CDR3 is CASSYGNSGSYEQYF. The CDR3 DNA follows: TGTGCCAGCAGTTACGGGAACTCGGGGTCATACGAGCAGTACTTC.

This chain links TRBV4-1 with TRBJ1-1, with unresolved D. The V end lost 0 bases, the J end lost 7 bases, and 12 bases lay between the germline ends. The CDR3 covers 14 residues. Looked up from germline, CDR1 is MGHRA and CDR2 is YSYEKL. The DNA of the CDR3 is TGCGCCAGCAGCCAAGATGGAGAAAGACGTGAAGCTTTCTTT. As protein: CASSQDGERREAFF.

J is TRBJ1-1 and V is TRBV6-4, with 10 nucleotides matching TRBD1. This CDR3 has 15 residues. With 6 bases clipped from V and 2 bases from J, the junction kept 6 bases outside the gene matches. CDR1 is MRHNA, CDR2 SNTAGT, per germline. The CDR3 DNA is TGTGCCAGCAGAGCTCGGGACAGGGGAAACACTGAAGCTTTCTTT. This codes for CASRARDRGNTEAFF.

V is TRBV5-3 and J is TRBJ2-1; 8 nucleotides line up with TRBD2. TRBV5-3 is labeled an ORF, and its function is uncertain. Trimming took 4 bases from V and 6 from J; bases not matched to a gene: 21. The CDR3 loop spans 19 amino acids. CDR3 sequence: CARSLGEISGGRLRNEQFF. The CDR3 DNA follows: TGTGCCAGAAGCCTTGGAGAGATCAGCGGGGGCCGGCTACGCAATGAGCAGTTCTTC.

The gene calls are TRBV7-2 and TRBJ2-7; perhaps TRBD2 as D (6 bases). The CDR3 has 13 residues. Trimming took off 5 bases at V and 4 bases at J, with 12 bases between the two ends. The germline CDR1 and CDR2 sequences are SGHTA and FQGNSA. The CDR3 nucleotides are TGTGCCAGCAGCCCAGGACGGGAGTACGAGCAGTACTTC. It codes for CASSPGREYEQYF.

The rearrangement joins TRBV11-3 to TRBJ2-4; D not certain. CDR1 and CDR2 from the germline V gene are SGHNT and YENEEA. The germline V and J ends were trimmed by 7 bases and 8 bases, with 12 bases remaining between them. The CDR3 contains 12 residues. CDR3 nucleotides: TGTGCCAGCACCAACTCTTGGGACATTCAGTACTTC. It yields the protein CASTNSWDIQYF.

The V gene is TRBV11-2, the J gene TRBJ2-1; maybe TRBD1 (5 bases). This CDR3 contains 15 residues. From germline, CDR1 is SGHAT and CDR2 FQNNGV. The ends were cut back, 0 bases at V and 2 bases at J, with 8 bases in the middle. CDR3 DNA sequence: TGTGCCAGCAGCTTAGATGGGGCGCCCTACAATGAGCAGTTCTTC. As protein: CASSLDGAPYNEQFF. The full variable domain, its missing parts supplied by reference TRBV11-2 and TRBJ2-1, is EAGVAQSPRYKIIEKRQSVAFWCNPISGHATLYWYQQILGQGPKLLIQFQNNGVVDDSQLPKDRFSAERLKGVDSTLKIQPAKLEDSAVYLCASSLDGAPYNEQFFGPGTRLTVL.

The chain combines TRBV11-3 with TRBJ2-3; D remains ambiguous. V was clipped by 1 base and J by 0 bases, with 8 bases between them. From germline, CDR1 is SGHNT and CDR2 YENEEA. The CDR3 has 15 amino acids. The CDR3 region is CASSLGPYSTDTQYF. DNA of the CDR3: TGTGCCAGCAGCTTAGGCCCCTATAGCACAGATACGCAGTATTTT. Full variable domain (rest looked up from reference TRBV11-3 and TRBJ2-3): EAGVVQSPRYKIIEKKQPVAFWCNPISGHNTLYWYLQNLGQGPELLIRYENEEAVDDSQLPKDRFSAERLKGVDSTLKIQPAELGDSAVYLCASSLGPYSTDTQYFGPGTRLTVL.

V usage is TRBV10-2 and J usage is TRBJ1-1; no definite D call. From germline, CDR1 is WSHSY and CDR2 SAAADI. This CDR3 is built from 14 residues. V was clipped by 6 bases and J by 1 base, with 12 bases between them. Here the CDR3 reads CASRGWTENTEAFF. The DNA for the CDR3 is TGCGCCAGCAGGGGTTGGACCGAGAACACTGAAGCTTTCTTT.

The chain links TRBV9 to TRBJ1-1; maybe TRBD1 (5 bases). Germline assignment: CDR1 SGDLS and CDR2 YYNGEE. This CDR3 is built from 16 residues. The V gene lost 2 bases and the J gene lost 1 base, with 15 bases spanning the gap. The CDR3 loop reads CASSVGDIRKNTEAFF. CDR3 coding DNA: TGTGCCAGCAGCGTGGGGGATATAAGGAAGAACACTGAAGCTTTCTTT.

This chain links TRBV7-9 with TRBJ1-2; D not certain. V lost 7 bases to trimming and J lost 8 bases, with 17 bases between them. CDR3 length: 13 residues. Germline V gene lookup returns CDR1 SEHNR and CDR2 FQNEAQ (reference sequence). The CDR3 nucleotides are TGTGCCAGCACCTCTATGGGGTTGATGGGCTACACCTTC. It specifies CASTSMGLMGYTF.